The text below deals with one T cell receptor (beta chain). Germline CDR1 SGHRS, CDR2 YFSETQ. V was pared by 1 base and J by 5 bases, with 10 bases between. The CDR3 is made up of 14 amino acids. This specimen comes from a study of blood T cell repertoires in COVID-19. On the study more broadly: Donors in the United States, Italy and Spain gave samples during acute or convalescent COVID-19. From T cells, B-cell-depleted T cells, or PBMCs came the material, which was cDNA or gDNA.

Per the study methods: Amplifying reference gene primers gave estimates of nucleated cell counts. Only in-frame clones appear in the TCRdb table, and some are missing; sequencing was by immunoSEQ multiplex PCR. That table furnishes V, J and clone size, whereas the DNA furnished D and trimming. The profile shows 110,000 to 150,000 clones, around 81% of them singletons. The receptor's source is a human donor in a cohort sampled during active COVID-19. The sequenced sample consisted of peripheral blood. V is TRBV5-1 and J is TRBJ1-5; the D gene is possibly TRBD1 (6 bases). CDR3: CASSLKAGDQPQHF. The CDR3, as DNA: TGCGCCAGCAGCTTGAAGGCAGGGGATCAGCCCCAGCATTTT.